This record covers a single T cell receptor (beta chain). This may come from a read error, since a much larger clone is one base off. Three pairs of healthy female monozygous twins were the donors. This sample was taken from a study of identical twins' blood T cells. CDR3 length equals 14 residues. Germline CDR1 and CDR2: SQVTM and ANQGSEA. J lost 6 bases, V lost 7 bases, and 10 bases had no gene match. Each TCR cDNA library carried sample-specific barcodes on both ends. TCRdb re-analysed the 5' RACE reads in MiXCR, keeping a single row per CDR3 protein. In the table there are hundreds of thousands of distinct CDR3 sequences, approximately 30% of which are singletons.

The V and J genes are TRBV29-1 and TRBJ1-2, with TRBD1 matching over 11 bases. Sequencing was done on a sample of PBMCs. This clonotype originated in a woman aged 18-49 years in good health. CDR3 region: CSAVPGTGGHGYTF. The CDR3 coding sequence is TGCAGCGCGGTCCCCGGGACAGGGGGACATGGCTACACCTTC.